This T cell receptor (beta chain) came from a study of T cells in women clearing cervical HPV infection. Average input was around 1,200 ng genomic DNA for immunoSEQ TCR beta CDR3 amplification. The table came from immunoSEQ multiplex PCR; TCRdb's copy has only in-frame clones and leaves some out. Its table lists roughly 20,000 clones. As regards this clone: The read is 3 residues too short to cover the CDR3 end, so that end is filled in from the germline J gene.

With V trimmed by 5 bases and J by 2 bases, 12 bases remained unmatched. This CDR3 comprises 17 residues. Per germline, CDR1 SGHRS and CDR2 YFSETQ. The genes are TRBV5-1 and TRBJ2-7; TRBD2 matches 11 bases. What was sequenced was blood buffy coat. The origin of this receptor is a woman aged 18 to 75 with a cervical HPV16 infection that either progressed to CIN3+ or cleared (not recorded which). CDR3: CASSLTSGSNLPYEQYF. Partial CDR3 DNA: TGCGCCAGCAGTCTCACTAGCGGGAGTAATCTTCCCTACGAG.